This T cell receptor (beta chain) was recorded in a study of blood T cell repertoires in COVID-19. Background on the study: Whether acute or convalescent, the COVID-19 samples came from the United States, Italy and Spain. Sources were T cells, B-cell-depleted T cells, or PBMCs; the material itself was cDNA or gDNA.

CDR1 and CDR2 (germline): SGHRS, YFSETQ. Trimming at V came to 0 bases and at J to 2 bases, leaving 7 bases not matched to a gene. This CDR3 spans 17 amino acids. Authors' analysis steps: Counts of nucleated cells, estimated from reference gene primer amplification, were obtained. Some clones are missing from TCRdb's copy, which holds only in-frame ones; the method was immunoSEQ multiplex PCR. That table gives V, J and clone size, and the DNA gave D and trimming. The table includes about 110,000 clones, 70% to 90% detected once. What was sequenced was peripheral blood. The chain combines TRBV5-1 with TRBJ2-2; TRBD2 agrees at 7 bases. The clonotype was recovered from a human donor in a cohort sampled during active COVID-19. The CDR3 reads CASSLVGGTPNTGELFF. CDR3 DNA sequence: TGCGCCAGCAGCTTGGTGGGGGGGACTCCCAACACCGGGGAGCTGTTTTTT.